A single sample is the source of the 3 T cell receptor beta chains below, sequenced in a study of T cell responses to AZD1222 COVID-19 vaccine. Here immunoSEQ multiplex PCR was the method, and the copy in TCRdb shows in-frame clones only, minus some. The table has about 150,000 clones, 85% to 95% seen once; the top ten hold about 1.6%. The sequences come from peripheral blood, collected 28 days after the second AZD1222 dose. All receptors come from an adult who received the AZD1222 COVID-19 vaccine.

The chain links TRBV19 to TRBJ1-1, with 7 bases fitting TRBD1. V lost 7 bases to trimming and J lost 2 bases; unmatched junction nucleotides: 16. This CDR3 comprises 17 residues. Looked up from germline, CDR1 is LNHDA and CDR2 is SQIVND (reference sequence). CDR3 region: CASTFRRGDSLNTEAFF. DNA of the CDR3: TGTGCCAGTACCTTCCGGAGGGGGGACAGCCTAAACACTGAAGCTTTCTTT.

The V gene is TRBV15, the J gene TRBJ1-1; D is uncertain. CDR3 length equals 18 residues. Trimming removed 1 base at V and 0 bases at J, with 18 bases between. Germline V lookup: CDR1 LNHNV, CDR2 YYDKDF (reference sequence). In nucleotides, the CDR3 is TGTGCCACCAGCAGAGGGAGTTTGGGAGGTAACCTGAACACTGAAGCTTTCTTT. Amino acids: CATSRGSLGGNLNTEAFF.

This chain joins TRBV5-4 and TRBJ1-2; D may be TRBD1 (5 bases). The CDR3 contains 15 residues. V gave up 3 bases and J gave up 1 base, with 13 bases separating them. The germline gives CDR1 SGHNT, CDR2 YYREEE (reference sequence). CDR3 sequence reads: CASSYQGGLNYGYTF. In nucleotides, the CDR3 is TGTGCCAGCAGCTATCAGGGAGGGCTTAACTATGGCTACACCTTC.